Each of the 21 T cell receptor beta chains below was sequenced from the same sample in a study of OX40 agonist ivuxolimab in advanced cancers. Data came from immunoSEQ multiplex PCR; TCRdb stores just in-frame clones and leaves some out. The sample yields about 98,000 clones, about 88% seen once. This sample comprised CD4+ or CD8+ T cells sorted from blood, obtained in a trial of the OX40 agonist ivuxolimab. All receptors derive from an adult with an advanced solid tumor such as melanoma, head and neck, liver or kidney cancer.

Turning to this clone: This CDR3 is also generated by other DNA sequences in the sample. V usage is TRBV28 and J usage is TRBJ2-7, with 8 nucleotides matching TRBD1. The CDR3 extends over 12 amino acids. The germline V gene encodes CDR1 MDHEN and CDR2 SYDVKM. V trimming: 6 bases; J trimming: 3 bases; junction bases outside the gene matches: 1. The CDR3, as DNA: TGTGCCAGCAGAGGACAGGGCTACGAGCAGTACTTC. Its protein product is CASRGQGYEQYF. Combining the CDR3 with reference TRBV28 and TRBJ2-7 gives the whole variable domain DVKVTQSSRYLVKRTGEKVFLECVQDMDHENMFWYRQDPGLGLRLIYFSYDVKMKEKGDIPEGYSVSREKKERFSLILESASTNQTSMYLCASRGQGYEQYFGPGTRLTVT.

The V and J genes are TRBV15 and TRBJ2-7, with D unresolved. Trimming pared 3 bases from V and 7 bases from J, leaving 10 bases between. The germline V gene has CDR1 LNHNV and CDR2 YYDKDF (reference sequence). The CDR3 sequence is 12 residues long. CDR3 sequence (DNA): TGTGCCACCAGCAGGGTCCCTGGTGAGCAGTACGTC. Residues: CATSRVPGEQYV.

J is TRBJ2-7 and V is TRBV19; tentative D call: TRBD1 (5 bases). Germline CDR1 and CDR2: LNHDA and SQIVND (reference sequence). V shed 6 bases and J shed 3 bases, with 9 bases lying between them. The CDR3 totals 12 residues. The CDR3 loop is CASSGHIYEQYF. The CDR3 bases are TGTGCCAGTAGCGGACACATCTACGAGCAGTACTTC.

The CDR3 sequence is CASSQDFGSLSGETQYF. CDR3 sequence (DNA): TGCGCCAGCAGCCAAGATTTTGGTAGCCTGTCGGGGGAGACCCAGTACTTC. This chain links TRBV4-1 with TRBJ2-5; tentatively, D is TRBD2 (5 bases). Germline V gene sequence: CDR1 MGHRA, CDR2 YSYEKL. The CDR3 is made up of 17 amino acids. Deletions cut 0 bases from V and 5 bases from J, with 19 bases between.

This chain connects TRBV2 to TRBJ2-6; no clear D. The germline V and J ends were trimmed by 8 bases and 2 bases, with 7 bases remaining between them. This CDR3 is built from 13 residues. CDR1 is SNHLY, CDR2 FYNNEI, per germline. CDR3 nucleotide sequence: TGTGCCAGCGACGGCACTGGGGCCAACGTCCTGACTTTC. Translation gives CASDGTGANVLTF.

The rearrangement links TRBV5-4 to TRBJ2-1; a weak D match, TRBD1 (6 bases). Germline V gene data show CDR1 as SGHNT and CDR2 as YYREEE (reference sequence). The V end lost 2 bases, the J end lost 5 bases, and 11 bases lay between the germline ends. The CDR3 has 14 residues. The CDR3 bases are TGTGCCAGCAGCTTAAAACAGGGACACAATGAGCAGTTCTTC. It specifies CASSLKQGHNEQFF.

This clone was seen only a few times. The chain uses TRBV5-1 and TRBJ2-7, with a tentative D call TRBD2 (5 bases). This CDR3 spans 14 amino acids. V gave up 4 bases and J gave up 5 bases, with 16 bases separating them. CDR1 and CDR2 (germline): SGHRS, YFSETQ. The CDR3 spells CASSGGFGPHEQYF. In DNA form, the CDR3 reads TGCGCCAGCAGCGGAGGATTCGGGCCCCACGAGCAGTACTTC.

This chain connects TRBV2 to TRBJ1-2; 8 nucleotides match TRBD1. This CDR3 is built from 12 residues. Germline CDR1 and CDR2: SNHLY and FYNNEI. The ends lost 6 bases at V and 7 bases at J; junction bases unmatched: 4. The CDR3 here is CASRRTGTGYTF. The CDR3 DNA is TGTGCCAGCAGACGGACAGGGACTGGCTACACCTTC.

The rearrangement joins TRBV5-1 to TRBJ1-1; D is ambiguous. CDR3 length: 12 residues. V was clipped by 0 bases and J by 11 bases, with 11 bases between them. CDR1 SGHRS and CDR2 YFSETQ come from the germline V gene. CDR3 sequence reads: CASSLEGRRAFF. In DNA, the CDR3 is TGCGCCAGCAGCTTGGAAGGGAGGAGGGCTTTCTTT.

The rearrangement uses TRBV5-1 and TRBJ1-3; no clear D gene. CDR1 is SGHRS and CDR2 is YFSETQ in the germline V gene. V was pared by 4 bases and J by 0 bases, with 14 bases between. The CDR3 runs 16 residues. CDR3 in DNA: TGCGCCAGCAGCCTTGGGCCGCCGCTCTCTGGAAACACCATATATTTT. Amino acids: CASSLGPPLSGNTIYF.

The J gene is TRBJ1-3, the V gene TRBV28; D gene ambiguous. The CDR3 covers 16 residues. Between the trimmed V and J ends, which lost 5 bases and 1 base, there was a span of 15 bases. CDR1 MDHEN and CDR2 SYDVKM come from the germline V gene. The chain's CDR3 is CASSLGFPSSGNTIYF. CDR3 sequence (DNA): TGTGCCAGCAGTCTGGGATTTCCCTCATCTGGAAACACCATATATTTT.

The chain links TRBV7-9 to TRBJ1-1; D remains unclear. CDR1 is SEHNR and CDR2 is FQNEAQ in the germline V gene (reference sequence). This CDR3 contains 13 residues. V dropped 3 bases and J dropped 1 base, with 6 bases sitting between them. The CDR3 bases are TGTGCCAGCAGCTTTGTCGAGAACACTGAAGCTTTCTTT. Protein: CASSFVENTEAFF.

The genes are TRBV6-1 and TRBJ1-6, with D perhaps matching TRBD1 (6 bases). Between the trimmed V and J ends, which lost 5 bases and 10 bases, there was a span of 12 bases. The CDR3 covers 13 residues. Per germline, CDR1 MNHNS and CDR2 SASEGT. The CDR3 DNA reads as TGTGCCAGCAGTACTCGGACAGACTCACCCCTCCACTTT. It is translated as CASSTRTDSPLHF.

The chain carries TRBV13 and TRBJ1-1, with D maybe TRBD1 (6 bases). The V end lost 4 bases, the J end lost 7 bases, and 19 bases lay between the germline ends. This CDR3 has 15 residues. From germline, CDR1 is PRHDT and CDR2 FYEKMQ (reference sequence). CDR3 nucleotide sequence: TGTGCCAGCAGCTCCTCCTGGGAGGGGGATTATGAAGCTTTCTTT. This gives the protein CASSSSWEGDYEAFF.

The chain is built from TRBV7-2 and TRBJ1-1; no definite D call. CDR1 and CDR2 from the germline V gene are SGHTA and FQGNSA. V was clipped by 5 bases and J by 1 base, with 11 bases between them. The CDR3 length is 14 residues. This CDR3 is CASSTPGKNTEAFF. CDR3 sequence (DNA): TGTGCCAGCAGCACCCCGGGGAAGAACACTGAAGCTTTCTTT.

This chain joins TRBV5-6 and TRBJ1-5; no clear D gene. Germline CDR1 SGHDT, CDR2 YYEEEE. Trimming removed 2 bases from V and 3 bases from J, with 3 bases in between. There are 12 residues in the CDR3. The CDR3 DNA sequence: TGTGCCAGCAGCTTTCACAATCAGCCCCAGCATTTT. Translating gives CASSFHNQPQHF.

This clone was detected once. Here the CDR3 DNA reads TGTGCCAGCAGTGATTCCGGGACAGCGAACACCGGGGAGCTGTTTTTT. Protein product: CASSDSGTANTGELFF. The rearrangement joins TRBV25-1 to TRBJ2-2; 7 bases agree with TRBD1. After removal of 3 bases from V and 0 bases from J, the junction contained 4 bases not matched to a gene. Germline V gives CDR1 MGHDK, CDR2 SYGVNS. The CDR3 is 16 residues long.

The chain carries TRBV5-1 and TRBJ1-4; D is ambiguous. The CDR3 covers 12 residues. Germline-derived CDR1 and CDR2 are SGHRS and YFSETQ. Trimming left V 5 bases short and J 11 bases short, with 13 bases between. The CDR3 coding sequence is TGCGCCAGCAGGCTGACCGGAGGGAAACTGTTTTTT. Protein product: CASRLTGGKLFF.

DNA of the CDR3: TGTGCCAGTAGTAGGGCGGCGGGAGGGGTCTGGAATGAGCAGTTCTTC. Protein product: CASSRAAGGVWNEQFF. The chain carries TRBV19 and TRBJ2-1; TRBD2 aligns across 9 bases. Germline V CDR1 and CDR2: LNHDA, SQIVND (reference sequence). With V trimmed by 4 bases and J by 7 bases, 11 bases remained unmatched. The CDR3 totals 16 residues.

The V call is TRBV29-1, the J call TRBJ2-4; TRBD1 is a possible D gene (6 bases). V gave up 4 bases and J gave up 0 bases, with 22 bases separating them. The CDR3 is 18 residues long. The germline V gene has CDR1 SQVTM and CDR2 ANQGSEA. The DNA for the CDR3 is TGCAGCGTTGTTGACAGGAATTTGACAACAGGAGCCAAAAACATTCAGTACTTC. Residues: CSVVDRNLTTGAKNIQYF.

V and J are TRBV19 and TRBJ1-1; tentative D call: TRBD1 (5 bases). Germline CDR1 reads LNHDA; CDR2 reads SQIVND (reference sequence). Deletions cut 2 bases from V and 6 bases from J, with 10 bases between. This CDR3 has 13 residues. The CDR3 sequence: CASSIREGAEAFF. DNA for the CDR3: TGTGCCAGTAGTATAAGGGAAGGGGCTGAAGCTTTCTTT.